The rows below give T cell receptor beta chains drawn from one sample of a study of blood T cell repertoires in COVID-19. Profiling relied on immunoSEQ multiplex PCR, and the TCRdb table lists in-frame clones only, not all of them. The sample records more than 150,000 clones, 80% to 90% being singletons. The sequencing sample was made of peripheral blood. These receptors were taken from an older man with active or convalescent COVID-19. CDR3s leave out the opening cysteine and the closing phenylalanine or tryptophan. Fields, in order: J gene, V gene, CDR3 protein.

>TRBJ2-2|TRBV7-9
ASSLLDMRQNTGELF
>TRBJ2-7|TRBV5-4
ASSLGGEIYEQY
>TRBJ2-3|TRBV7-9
ASSPLERTIPDTQY
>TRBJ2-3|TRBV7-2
ASSLAVVNTQY
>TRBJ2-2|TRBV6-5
ASRLSGTNTGELF
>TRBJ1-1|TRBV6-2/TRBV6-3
ASSPGDRDYTEAF
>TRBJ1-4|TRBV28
ASSAGGTTNEKLF
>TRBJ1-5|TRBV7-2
ASSLRKGLGQPQH
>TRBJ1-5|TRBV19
ASSMEMEQPQH
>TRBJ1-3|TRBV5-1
ASSLQTGLGNTIY
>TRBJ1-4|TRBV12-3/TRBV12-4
ASSRTGAEKLF
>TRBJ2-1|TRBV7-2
ASSLAPSGGLYEVNEQF
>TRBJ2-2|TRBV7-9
ASSISVHTGELF
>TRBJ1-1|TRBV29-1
SAGTGSFRTEAF
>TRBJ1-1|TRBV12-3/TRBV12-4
ASSIREDTEAF
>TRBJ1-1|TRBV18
ASSPRTGMNTEAF
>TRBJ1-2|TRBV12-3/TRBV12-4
ASSLRTAYGYT
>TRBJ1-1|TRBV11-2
ASSRPGGGNTEAF
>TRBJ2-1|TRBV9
ASSGGLAPSSYNEQF
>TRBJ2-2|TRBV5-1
ASSDLGTGELF
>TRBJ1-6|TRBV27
ASSFGSPRNSPLH
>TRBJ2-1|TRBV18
ASSLVAGAGNNEQF
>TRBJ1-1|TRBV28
ASSSTGNLLEAF
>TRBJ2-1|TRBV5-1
ASYPRLAGDYNEQF
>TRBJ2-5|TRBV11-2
ASSLVMGGLQETQY
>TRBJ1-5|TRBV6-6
ASSTPIDGRGKPQH
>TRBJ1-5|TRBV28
ASSPPRIQPQH
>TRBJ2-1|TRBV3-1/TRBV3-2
ASSQGAGLYNEQF
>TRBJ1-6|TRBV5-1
ASSPMDRESPLH
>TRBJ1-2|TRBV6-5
ASSYLDGRVNYGYT
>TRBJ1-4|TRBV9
ASSAVGATNEKLF
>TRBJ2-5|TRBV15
ATSSGTGDRETQY
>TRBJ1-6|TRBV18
ASSQQGVNSPLH
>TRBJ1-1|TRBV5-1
ASSLFGREGTEAF
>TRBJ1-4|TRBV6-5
ASRYRGVEEKLF
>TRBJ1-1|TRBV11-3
ASSAQGEAEAF
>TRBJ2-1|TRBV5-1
ASSPLAGGPPVDNEQF
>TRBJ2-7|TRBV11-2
ASSFRRNEQY
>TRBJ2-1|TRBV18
ASSPLPPTSGVLNEQF
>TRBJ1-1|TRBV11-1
ASSSPRGVGTEAF
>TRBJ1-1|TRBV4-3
ASSQEWGGTEAF
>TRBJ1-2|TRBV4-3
ASSQLKRLGYGYT
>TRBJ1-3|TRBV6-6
ASSKGQGTSGNTIY
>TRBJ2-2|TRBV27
ASSSLAGGGNTGELF
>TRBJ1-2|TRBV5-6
ASRHRGGTRTDGYT
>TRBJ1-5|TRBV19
ASRIGQGGQPQH
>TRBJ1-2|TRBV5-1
ASSLAKTGGDTGYT
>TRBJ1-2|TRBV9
ASSWDRGEGYGYT
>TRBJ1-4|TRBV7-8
ASSLGAGVEKLF
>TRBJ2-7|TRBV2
ASGGYEQY
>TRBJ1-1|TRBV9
ASSVEAAMGTEAF
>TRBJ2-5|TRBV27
ASSSTGGGETQY
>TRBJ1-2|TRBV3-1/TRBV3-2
ASSRTGTNYGYT
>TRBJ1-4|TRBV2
ASSLDSYEKLF
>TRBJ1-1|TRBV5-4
ASSRTGSEAF